This TCR beta chain was found in a study of metastatic and nonmetastatic thyroid tumors. As for the study in general: Thyroid patients, malignant and benign, had repertoires compared across blood and tumor or nodule tissue.

TCRdb reanalyzed the PCR reads via MiXCR. The data hold tens of thousands of clones, with around 17% observed a single time. In this sample, this clone turned up many times. No treatment of any kind had been given to any patient before thyroid surgery. Sequenced input: tumor tissue. This TCR came from a female donor with papillary thyroid cancer or a benign thyroid nodule (not recorded which). Some clones in this sample may be carry-over from other donors' samples.

As DNA, the CDR3 is TGTGCCAGCACTCCACGGACGAACACCGGGGAGCTGTTTTTT. Protein sequence: CASTPRTNTGELFF. This rearrangement joins TRBV6-1 to TRBJ2-2; D unclear. CDR1 and CDR2 from the germline V gene are MNHNS and SASEGT. The CDR3 is 14 amino acids. V lost 7 bases and J 0 bases, leaving 9 bases between the germline ends.